These 31 T cell receptor beta chains were all obtained from the same sample, sequenced in a study of regulatory T cells in long-lasting Graves disease. Arm-PCR of CDR3 regions with iRepertoire HTBI primers generated TCR beta libraries. A single record per CDR3 protein comes from TCRdb applying MiXCR to the multiplex PCR reads. The sample includes roughly 520,000 distinct CDR3 sequences, around 12% of them seen just once. Described time point: newly diagnosed GD, antithyroid drugs for less than 3 months. Making the TCR library involved RNA that had been extracted from PBMCs. This sample was shared with a second study, whose subject was T cells in Graves' hyperthyroidism and ophthalmopathy.

Here the sequenced sample was peripheral blood mononuclear cells (PBMCs), taken at new diagnosis, from a patient treated with antithyroid drugs. Receptors were obtained from a woman in her thirties with Graves disease.

There are many counts of this clonotype. The chain links TRBV15 to TRBJ2-2; 9 bases line up with TRBD1. The junction had 4 bases not matched to a gene; V was cut back by 5 bases and J by 6 bases. CDR1 is LNHNV, CDR2 YYDKDF, per germline (reference sequence). The CDR3 sequence is 14 residues long. The CDR3 loop reads CATSSRDRAGELFF. CDR3 nucleotide sequence: TGTGCCACCAGCTCAAGGGACAGGGCCGGGGAGCTGTTTTTT.

Concerning this clonotype itself: A read error is likely here: a far larger clone is one base away. V is TRBV6-2 or TRBV6-3 and J is TRBJ2-7; possible D gene TRBD1, 6 bases. The CDR3 has 15 residues. The germline gives CDR1 MNHEY, CDR2 SVGEGT. CDR3 bases: TGTGCCAGCAGTCCGGGGACATCCGGGTCCCCCGAGCGGTACTTC. Translated: CASSPGTSGSPERYF.

As regards this clonotype: At one end the junction does not follow the germline gene, possibly because of a read error. The chain links TRBV7-8 to TRBJ2-1, with 9 nucleotides matching TRBD2. Germline CDR1 is SGHVS and CDR2 is FQNEAQ. The CDR3 sequence is 15 residues long. The CDR3: CASSLAGLTYNEQFF. DNA of the CDR3: TGTGCCAGCAGCCTAGCGGGACTAACCTACAATGAGCAGTTCTTC. Filled out from reference TRBV7-8 and TRBJ2-1, the complete variable domain reads GAGVSQSPRYKVAKRGQDVALRCDPISGHVSLFWYQQALGQGPEFLTYFQNEAQLDKSGLPSDRFFAERPEGSVSTLKIQRTQQEDSAVYLCASSLAGLTYNEQFFGPGTRLTVL.

This clonotype was observed at least ten times. The CDR3 DNA reads as TGTGCCAGCAGCTCTTGGGACTTGAACACCGGGGAGCTGTTTTTT. Translated: CASSSWDLNTGELFF. The chain recombines TRBV4-2 with TRBJ2-2; perhaps TRBD2 as D (6 bases). Germline CDR1 and CDR2: LGHNA and YNFKEQ. The CDR3 length is 15 residues. The V end was cut by 5 bases, the J end by 1 base, with 11 bases between.

Many counts were recorded for this clonotype. The rearrangement uses TRBV27 and TRBJ2-7; D possibly uses TRBD1 or TRBD2 (5 bases each). V lost 6 bases and J lost 2, with 17 bases in between. This CDR3 comprises 15 residues. CDR1 MNHEY and CDR2 SMNVEV come from the germline V gene (reference sequence). This chain's CDR3 is CASSRRRDLPYEQYF. CDR3 DNA: TGTGCCAGCAGCCGACGCCGGGACCTCCCCTACGAGCAGTACTTC.

In its sample, this clonotype was seen many times. For the CDR3, the DNA is TGTGCCAGTAGTGACGGACTAGTGCTAGCCAAAAACATTCAGTACTTC. Translated: CASSDGLVLAKNIQYF. The chain employs TRBV19 and TRBJ2-4; 7 nucleotides align to TRBD2. This CDR3 spans 16 amino acids. V lost 5 bases to trimming and J lost 0 bases; unmatched junction nucleotides: 7. In germline, CDR1 is LNHDA, CDR2 SQIVND (reference sequence).

This clonotype showed up many times. The genes are TRBV11-2 and TRBJ2-5, with a tentative D call TRBD1 (6 bases). Germline loops: CDR1 SGHAT, CDR2 FQNNGV. V was cut by 5 bases and J by 5 bases, with 21 bases left in between. This CDR3 comprises 16 residues. In DNA, the CDR3 is TGTGCCAGCAGCCTACAGGGTTGGGGAGTTCAGGAGACCCAGTACTTC. Protein: CASSLQGWGVQETQYF. The whole variable domain, remainder taken from reference TRBV11-2 and TRBJ2-5, is EAGVAQSPRYKIIEKRQSVAFWCNPISGHATLYWYQQILGQGPKLLIQFQNNGVVDDSQLPKDRFSAERLKGVDSTLKIQPAKLEDSAVYLCASSLQGWGVQETQYFGPGTRLLVL.

This clonotype showed up many times. The chain recombines TRBV24-1 with TRBJ1-5; maybe TRBD1 (5 bases). From germline, CDR1 is KGHDR and CDR2 SFDVKD. The CDR3 runs to 16 residues. V gave up 4 bases and J gave up 11 bases, with 23 bases separating them. The CDR3 nucleotides are TGTGCCACCAGTGAGGGTGGGACCGGAGGTGGCACGGCCCAGCATTTT. Protein product: CATSEGGTGGGTAQHF.

This clonotype appeared many times. The V and J genes are TRBV27 and TRBJ2-1; D is ambiguous. CDR3 length: 15 amino acids. The V end lost 4 bases, the J end lost 4 bases, and 14 bases lay between the germline ends. CDR1 and CDR2 (germline): MNHEY, SMNVEV (reference sequence). The CDR3 DNA reads as TGTGCCAGCAGTTCCACCCCGGTCGGGTACAATGAGCAGTTCTTC. Amino acid sequence: CASSSTPVGYNEQFF.

This clonotype showed up many times. The chain recombines TRBV27 with TRBJ2-1; 7 positions match TRBD2. The CDR3 has 15 amino acids. Germline-derived CDR1 and CDR2 are MNHEY and SMNVEV (reference sequence). J gave up 2 bases and V 2 bases, and 3 bases lay outside the gene matches. The CDR3 nucleotides are TGTGCCAGCAGTTTACTAGCGGCGACCTACAATGAGCAGTTCTTC. Its translation is CASSLLAATYNEQFF.

This clonotype has ten or more counts. The chain uses TRBV7-2 and TRBJ1-6; D is perhaps TRBD1 (5 bases). The CDR3 is made up of 15 amino acids. Germline V lookup: CDR1 SGHTA, CDR2 FQGNSA. The germline V and J ends were trimmed by 1 base and 7 bases, with 11 bases remaining between them. The CDR3 bases are TGTGCCAGCAGCTTAGAACTCGGGGCCAATTCACCCCTCCACTTT. This encodes CASSLELGANSPLHF.

The genes are TRBV20-1 and TRBJ1-1; 7 positions agree with TRBD1. The V and J ends lost 5 bases and 9 bases, in that order; junction bases with no gene match: 6. The germline V gene encodes CDR1 DFQATT and CDR2 SNEGSKA (reference sequence). This CDR3 has 11 amino acids. The CDR3 sequence is CSASRGRKAFF. CDR3 nucleotide sequence: TGCAGTGCTTCGAGGGGGCGCAAAGCTTTCTTT.

This clonotype was detected ten times or more. The genes are TRBV14 and TRBJ2-5; tentative D call: TRBD2 (6 bases). Trimming shortened V by 1 base and J by 5 bases, and 17 bases separated the two germline ends. CDR3 length equals 16 residues. The germline V gene has CDR1 SGHDN and CDR2 FVKESK. The CDR3: CASSQGFRRAGETQYF. For the CDR3, the DNA is TGTGCCAGCAGCCAAGGTTTCCGCCGGGCGGGGGAGACCCAGTACTTC.

Many counts were recorded for this clonotype. This chain links TRBV4-1 with TRBJ2-3; 9 positions agree with TRBD2. The CDR3 is made up of 16 amino acids. CDR1 is MGHRA and CDR2 is YSYEKL in the germline V gene. V dropped 1 base and J dropped 4; count of bases not matched to a gene: 6. The CDR3 protein is CASSQVLAGISDTQYF. CDR3 coding DNA: TGCGCCAGCAGCCAAGTTCTAGCGGGAATCTCAGATACGCAGTATTTT.

V is TRBV4-2 and J is TRBJ2-1; D is perhaps TRBD2 (6 bases). The V and J ends lost 1 base and 4 bases respectively, with 11 bases between them. Germline CDR1 and CDR2: LGHNA and YNFKEQ. CDR3 length: 15 residues. The CDR3 reads CASSQVIAAYNEQFF. The CDR3 DNA reads TGTGCCAGCAGCCAAGTTATAGCGGCATACAATGAGCAGTTCTTC.

This chain links TRBV20-1 with TRBJ2-7; 10 bases align to TRBD1. V dropped 3 bases and J dropped 2; count of bases not matched to a gene: 4. Looked up from germline, CDR1 is DFQATT and CDR2 is SNEGSKA (reference sequence). This CDR3 contains 14 residues. The CDR3 bases are TGCAGTGCTAGTACCGGGACAGGGGCCTACGAGCAGTACTTC. Its protein product is CSASTGTGAYEQYF.

This clonotype has only a few counts. The chain has TRBV24-1 and TRBJ2-2; 7 bases map to TRBD1. The CDR3 contains 16 residues. V was pared by 7 bases and J by 5 bases, with 12 bases of the junction left unmatched. Germline CDR1 and CDR2: KGHDR and SFDVKD. CDR3 loop: CATSTFDRVGTGELFF. Here the CDR3 DNA reads TGTGCCACCAGCACCTTCGACAGGGTAGGAACCGGGGAGCTGTTTTTT.

There are many counts of this clonotype. The CDR3 here is CASSFRAGEGHGELFF. The CDR3 nucleotides are TGTGCCAGCAGCTTTAGGGCGGGAGAGGGGCACGGGGAGCTGTTTTTT. The chain recombines TRBV7-2 with TRBJ2-2; the match to TRBD2 covers 7 bases. V dropped 3 bases and J dropped 7; count of bases not matched to a gene: 11. CDR3 length: 16 amino acids. Germline V lookup: CDR1 SGHTA, CDR2 FQGNSA.

V gene TRBV5-1 combines with J gene TRBJ2-2; TRBD1 is a possible D gene (5 bases). Germline loops: CDR1 SGHRS, CDR2 YFSETQ. The V end was cut by 0 bases, the J end by 5 bases, with 11 bases between. There are 15 residues in the CDR3. The CDR3 protein is CASSLEGAKTGELFF. The CDR3 DNA sequence: TGCGCCAGCAGCTTGGAAGGGGCTAAGACCGGGGAGCTGTTTTTT.

This clonotype was picked up a small number of times. The chain couples TRBV19 to TRBJ2-7, with 8 bases identical to TRBD2. The germline CDR1 and CDR2 sequences are LNHDA and SQIVND (reference sequence). The CDR3 is 16 residues long. The trim removed 4 bases at V and 1 base at J, leaving 9 bases unmatched. This CDR3 is CASSNPASGFSYEQYF. In nucleotides, the CDR3 is TGTGCCAGTAGTAATCCGGCTAGCGGGTTTTCCTACGAGCAGTACTTC.

The V and J genes are TRBV4-1 and TRBJ2-3; 13 positions match TRBD2. CDR3 length: 17 residues. Looked up from germline, CDR1 is MGHRA and CDR2 is YSYEKL. The J segment lost 7 bases and the V segment lost 3 bases, leaving 10 bases of the junction unmatched. The CDR3 bases are TGCGCCAGCAGCCAGGCACCGGGACTAGCGGGAAAAAATACGCAGTATTTT. It yields the protein CASSQAPGLAGKNTQYF.

This clonotype was seen ten or more times. The V call is TRBV11-2, the J call TRBJ1-6; D not resolved. Trimming pared 3 bases from V and 6 bases from J, leaving 12 bases between. The CDR3 is 15 residues long. Germline CDR1 is SGHAT and CDR2 is FQNNGV. Written as DNA, the CDR3 is TGTGCCAGCAGCTTGGGCGGAAAAACTAATTCACCCCTCCACTTT. Translated, it gives CASSLGGKTNSPLHF.

This clonotype was found many times. The CDR3 here is CATSREGTSGIKNIQYF. The CDR3 coding sequence is TGTGCCACCAGCAGGGAGGGGACTAGCGGGATTAAGAACATTCAGTACTTC. The chain uses TRBV15 and TRBJ2-4, with 13 bases lining up with TRBD2. Germline assignment: CDR1 LNHNV and CDR2 YYDKDF (reference sequence). This CDR3 is built from 17 residues. The J segment lost 7 bases and the V segment lost 3 bases, leaving 9 bases of the junction unmatched.

This clonotype was recorded many times. The rearrangement joins TRBV19 to TRBJ2-1; TRBD2 aligns across 7 bases. The CDR3 extends over 15 amino acids. V lost 6 bases, J lost 0 bases, and 5 bases stayed unmatched. Germline values: CDR1 LNHDA, CDR2 SQIVND (reference sequence). The chain's CDR3 is CASRYGGFSYNEQFF. The DNA for the CDR3 is TGTGCCAGTAGGTACGGGGGGTTCTCCTACAATGAGCAGTTCTTC.

This clonotype was recorded at least ten times. This chain joins TRBV7-2 and TRBJ2-3; TRBD1 matches 8 bases. Germline V lookup: CDR1 SGHTA, CDR2 FQGNSA. V dropped 4 bases and J dropped 3; count of bases not matched to a gene: 9. The CDR3 is made up of 16 amino acids. CDR3 in DNA: TGTGCCAGCAGCTCCGGGGCAGGGGGCGGAACAGATACGCAGTATTTT. It encodes CASSSGAGGGTDTQYF.

This clonotype was counted ten times or more. The J gene is TRBJ1-1, the V gene TRBV3-1, with 9 bases identical to TRBD1. This CDR3 region has 13 residues. V lost 4 bases, J lost 7 bases, and 4 bases stayed unmatched. Germline assignment: CDR1 LGHDT and CDR2 YNNKEL (reference sequence). The CDR3 sequence is CASSPLDRGEAFF. CDR3 bases: TGTGCCAGCAGCCCCCTGGACAGGGGTGAAGCTTTCTTT.

V is TRBV29-1 and J is TRBJ1-1; TRBD1 might be the D (5 bases). There are 14 residues in the CDR3. CDR1 is SQVTM and CDR2 is ANQGSEA in the germline V gene. Trimming stripped 3 bases from V and 6 bases from J, with 17 bases between. The CDR3 sequence: CSVDRGGGEAEAFF. CDR3 DNA: TGCAGCGTTGATCGGGGGGGAGGGGAGGCTGAAGCTTTCTTT.

The chain is built from TRBV18 and TRBJ2-4; 8 bases are shared with TRBD1. This CDR3 has 20 residues. J lost 0 bases, V lost 1 base, and 14 bases had no gene match. Per germline, CDR1 KGHSH and CDR2 LQKENI. CDR3 amino acids: CASSPLSGQGGVQAKNIQYF. The CDR3 DNA is TGTGCCAGCTCACCACTGTCTGGACAGGGAGGAGTTCAAGCCAAAAACATTCAGTACTTC.

A remark on this clonotype: A read error may account for a junction end that differs from germline. The rearrangement joins TRBV6-1 to TRBJ2-3; D perhaps matches TRBD1 (6 bases). CDR3 length: 14 amino acids. Germline V CDR1 and CDR2: MNHNS, SASEGT. Written as DNA, the CDR3 is TGTGCCAGCAGAGAAGACAGGTTCACAGATACGCAGTATTTT. It codes for CASREDRFTDTQYF.

Worth noting for this clonotype: A far larger clone differs by one base, so this is likely a read error. V and J are TRBV2 and TRBJ2-4, with TRBD1 identical over 9 bases. Germline-derived CDR1 and CDR2 are SNHLY and FYNNEI. V shed 2 bases and J 13 bases; nucleotides not matched to a gene: 18. The CDR3 runs to 17 residues. The CDR3 bases are TGTGCCAGCAGTGAACTGGTTCTAAGGGACAGGGCTAATGAGCAGTACTTC. Protein product: CASSELVLRDRANEQYF.

The sample holds a few counts of this clonotype. The chain links TRBV30 to TRBJ2-1; TRBD2 matches at 7 bases. The CDR3 extends over 14 amino acids. Germline V lookup: CDR1 GTSNPN, CDR2 SVGIG (reference sequence). V was clipped by 7 bases and J by 4 bases; unmatched bases: 10. The CDR3 DNA follows: TGTGCCTACTCACCGGGACTACAATACAATGAGCAGTTCTTC. Protein: CAYSPGLQYNEQFF.